The rows below give T cell receptor beta chains drawn from one sample of a study of OX40 agonist ivuxolimab in advanced cancers. Clones were sequenced by immunoSEQ multiplex PCR, and TCRdb holds only the in-frame ones, with some missing. Counted here are over 50,000 clones, 75% to 85% occurring once; the ten biggest clones make up around 0.7%. Specimen: CD4+ or CD8+ T cells sorted from blood, collected in a trial of the OX40 agonist ivuxolimab. The receptors originated from an adult with an advanced solid tumor such as melanoma, head and neck, liver or kidney cancer. The CDR3 runs from the conserved cysteine through the conserved F or W. D genes are given only for firm matches. The size of a clone is reported for some rows only, either as once, few or many, or as a class for expanded clones.

cdr3_aa: CASSLQENYGYTF; cdr3_nt: TGTGCCAGCAGCTTACAGGAAAACTATGGCTACACCTTC; j_call: TRBJ1-2; clone_size: .; d_call: .; v_call: TRBV7-9
cdr3_aa: CASSYLGGQYF; cdr3_nt: TGTGCCAGCAGTTATCTTGGAGGGCAGTACTTC; j_call: TRBJ2-7; clone_size: .; d_call: .; v_call: TRBV6-5
cdr3_aa: CASSVLGSHGLDTQYF; cdr3_nt: TGTGCCAGCAGCGTTCTAGGAAGCCACGGTCTAGATACGCAGTATTTT; j_call: TRBJ2-3; clone_size: .; d_call: .; v_call: TRBV9
cdr3_aa: CASSIRGPVHLSGNTIYF; cdr3_nt: TGTGCCAGTAGTATAAGAGGCCCGGTCCACCTCTCTGGAAACACCATATATTTT; j_call: TRBJ1-3; clone_size: .; d_call: .; v_call: TRBV19
cdr3_aa: CASSSHRGAETQYF; cdr3_nt: TGTGCCAGCAGCTCCCACCGGGGGGCAGAGACCCAGTACTTC; j_call: TRBJ2-5; clone_size: .; d_call: .; v_call: TRBV7-3
cdr3_aa: CASSVDPSGLAKNIQYF; cdr3_nt: TGTGCCAGCAGCGTAGATCCTAGCGGACTAGCCAAAAACATTCAGTACTTC; j_call: TRBJ2-4; clone_size: .; d_call: TRBD2; v_call: TRBV9
cdr3_aa: CASSENPNQPQHF; cdr3_nt: TGTGCCAGCAGTGAGAATCCCAATCAGCCCCAGCATTTT; j_call: TRBJ1-5; clone_size: .; d_call: .; v_call: TRBV2
cdr3_aa: CASSSAGGRGPYNEQFF; cdr3_nt: TGTGCCAGCAGCTCAGCGGGGGGGCGGGGCCCCTACAATGAGCAGTTCTTC; j_call: TRBJ2-1; clone_size: .; d_call: TRBD2; v_call: TRBV5-4
cdr3_aa: CASSRQGTNTEAFF; cdr3_nt: TGCGCCAGCAGCCGACAGGGGACGAACACTGAAGCTTTCTTT; j_call: TRBJ1-1; clone_size: few; d_call: TRBD1; v_call: TRBV4-1
cdr3_aa: CASSSDADTQYF; cdr3_nt: TGTGCCAGCAGTTCAGACGCAGATACGCAGTATTTT; j_call: TRBJ2-3; clone_size: .; d_call: .; v_call: TRBV13
cdr3_aa: CASIRTGVNGYTF; cdr3_nt: TGTGCCAGCATACGGACCGGGGTTAATGGCTACACCTTC; j_call: TRBJ1-2; clone_size: once; d_call: .; v_call: TRBV2
cdr3_aa: CASSIPGRINYGYTF; cdr3_nt: TGTGCCAGTAGTATCCCGGGACGGATTAACTATGGCTACACCTTC; j_call: TRBJ1-2; clone_size: .; d_call: .; v_call: TRBV19
cdr3_aa: CASRYVRDNSYEQYF; cdr3_nt: TGCGCCAGCAGATACGTCCGGGACAACAGCTACGAGCAGTACTTC; j_call: TRBJ2-7; clone_size: .; d_call: .; v_call: TRBV5-1
cdr3_aa: CASSILSGTRNNEQFF; cdr3_nt: TGTGCCAGTAGTATACTCTCTGGGACAAGAAACAATGAGCAGTTCTTC; j_call: TRBJ2-1; clone_size: .; d_call: .; v_call: TRBV19
cdr3_aa: CASSLGSGMNTEAFF; cdr3_nt: TGCGCCAGCAGCTTGGGCAGCGGCATGAACACTGAAGCTTTCTTT; j_call: TRBJ1-1; clone_size: .; d_call: .; v_call: TRBV5-1
cdr3_aa: CASKPGQGALEQYF; cdr3_nt: TGTGCCAGTAAACCGGGACAGGGGGCTTTGGAGCAGTACTTC; j_call: TRBJ2-7; clone_size: .; d_call: TRBD1; v_call: TRBV19
cdr3_aa: CASSYSGADNQPQHF; cdr3_nt: TGTGCCAGCAGTTACTCGGGGGCAGATAATCAGCCCCAGCATTTT; j_call: TRBJ1-5; clone_size: .; d_call: .; v_call: TRBV6-5
cdr3_aa: CASSVGTGGGYGYTF; cdr3_nt: TGTGCCAGCAGCGTCGGGACAGGGGGCGGCTATGGCTACACCTTC; j_call: TRBJ1-2; clone_size: .; d_call: TRBD1; v_call: TRBV2
cdr3_aa: CASSTPTAGGLEQYF; cdr3_nt: TGTGCCAGCAGCACTCCTACGGCAGGGGGCCTCGAGCAGTACTTC; j_call: TRBJ2-7; clone_size: .; d_call: TRBD1; v_call: TRBV5-6
cdr3_aa: CASSLAGTGNEKLFF; cdr3_nt: TGTGCCAGCAGCTTGGCCGGGACAGGGAATGAAAAACTGTTTTTT; j_call: TRBJ1-4; clone_size: .; d_call: TRBD1; v_call: TRBV7-9
cdr3_aa: CASSPVGGNEQFF; cdr3_nt: TGTGCCAGCTCACCAGTGGGGGGCAATGAGCAGTTCTTC; j_call: TRBJ2-1; clone_size: .; d_call: .; v_call: TRBV18
cdr3_aa: CASSSPYINYGYTF; cdr3_nt: TGCGCCAGCAGCTCGCCGTATATTAACTATGGCTACACCTTC; j_call: TRBJ1-2; clone_size: .; d_call: .; v_call: TRBV5-1
cdr3_aa: CASSEGGAHYNEQFF; cdr3_nt: TGTGCCAGCAGTGAGGGTGGGGCCCACTACAATGAGCAGTTCTTC; j_call: TRBJ2-1; clone_size: .; d_call: .; v_call: TRBV5-4
cdr3_aa: CASSVGPGQETQYF; cdr3_nt: TGTGCCAGCAGCGTAGGACCAGGGCAAGAGACCCAGTACTTC; j_call: TRBJ2-5; clone_size: .; d_call: .; v_call: TRBV9
cdr3_aa: CASSEGRKNSPLHF; cdr3_nt: TGTGCCAGCAGTGAGGGCAGGAAAAATTCACCCCTCCACTTT; j_call: TRBJ1-6; clone_size: .; d_call: .; v_call: TRBV2
cdr3_aa: CASSTRWGAAETRYF; cdr3_nt: TGTGCCAGCAGCACGAGGTGGGGGGCGGCTGAGACCCGGTACTTC; j_call: TRBJ2-5; clone_size: .; d_call: .; v_call: TRBV7-2
cdr3_aa: CASSQLLQGSNQPQHF; cdr3_nt: TGCGCCAGCAGCCAACTACTTCAGGGTAGCAATCAGCCCCAGCATTTT; j_call: TRBJ1-5; clone_size: .; d_call: .; v_call: TRBV4-1
cdr3_aa: CASSRTDRGHEQYF; cdr3_nt: TGTGCCAGTAGCAGAACCGACAGGGGCCACGAGCAGTACTTC; j_call: TRBJ2-7; clone_size: .; d_call: TRBD1; v_call: TRBV19
cdr3_aa: CASSEWTAGGNTIYF; cdr3_nt: TGTGCCAGCAGTGAATGGACAGCGGGCGGAAACACCATATATTTT; j_call: TRBJ1-3; clone_size: .; d_call: .; v_call: TRBV2
cdr3_aa: CASSSQGGNTEAFF; cdr3_nt: TGTGCCAGCAGCTCCCAGGGGGGGAACACTGAAGCTTTCTTT; j_call: TRBJ1-1; clone_size: .; d_call: TRBD1; v_call: TRBV7-3
cdr3_aa: CASSLRGGGQPQHF; cdr3_nt: TGTGCCAGCAGTTTACGAGGGGGGGGTCAGCCCCAGCATTTT; j_call: TRBJ1-5; clone_size: .; d_call: .; v_call: TRBV28
cdr3_aa: CASGVYGPNQPQHF; cdr3_nt: TGTGCCTCAGGTGTGTATGGCCCCAATCAGCCCCAGCATTTT; j_call: TRBJ1-5; clone_size: .; d_call: .; v_call: TRBV10-3
cdr3_aa: CASSPRSGETQYF; cdr3_nt: TGCGCCAGCAGCCCCAGGTCGGGGGAGACCCAGTACTTC; j_call: TRBJ2-5; clone_size: .; d_call: .; v_call: TRBV5-1
cdr3_aa: CASRRIGGQSEQYF; cdr3_nt: TGTGCCAGCAGACGGATCGGGGGACAGAGCGAGCAGTACTTC; j_call: TRBJ2-7; clone_size: .; d_call: .; v_call: TRBV5-6
cdr3_aa: CASSRTGAGTEAFF; cdr3_nt: TGTGCCAGCAGTCGGACAGGGGCCGGGACTGAAGCTTTCTTT; j_call: TRBJ1-1; clone_size: .; d_call: TRBD1; v_call: TRBV28
cdr3_aa: CASSSSVLYGYTF; cdr3_nt: TGTGCCAGCAGCTCCTCGGTCCTCTATGGCTACACCTTC; j_call: TRBJ1-2; clone_size: .; d_call: .; v_call: TRBV7-2
cdr3_aa: CASSTAYNSPLHF; cdr3_nt: TGTGCCAGCAGCACTGCTTATAATTCACCCCTCCACTTT; j_call: TRBJ1-6; clone_size: .; d_call: .; v_call: TRBV16
cdr3_aa: CASSGLQRDIF; cdr3_nt: TGTGCCAGCAGCGGCCTCCAGAGGGACATCTTC; j_call: TRBJ1-2; clone_size: .; d_call: .; v_call: TRBV9
cdr3_aa: CASRGGLDPETQYF; cdr3_nt: TGTGCCAGCAGAGGGGGACTAGACCCAGAGACCCAGTACTTC; j_call: TRBJ2-5; clone_size: .; d_call: TRBD2; v_call: TRBV2
cdr3_aa: CASSVEGGWEPQHF; cdr3_nt: TGTGCCAGCAGCGTAGAGGGGGGCTGGGAGCCCCAGCATTTT; j_call: TRBJ1-5; clone_size: few; d_call: .; v_call: TRBV9
cdr3_aa: CASSVKGDTEAFF; cdr3_nt: TGTGCCAGTAGTGTTAAAGGTGACACTGAAGCTTTCTTT; j_call: TRBJ1-1; clone_size: .; d_call: .; v_call: TRBV19
cdr3_aa: CASSRNQGNPYNEQFF; cdr3_nt: TGTGCCAGCAGTCGAAACCAGGGGAATCCGTACAATGAGCAGTTCTTC; j_call: TRBJ2-1; clone_size: .; d_call: .; v_call: TRBV27
cdr3_aa: CASSLVPASTGELFF; cdr3_nt: TGCGCCAGCAGCTTGGTCCCAGCTAGCACCGGGGAGCTGTTTTTT; j_call: TRBJ2-2; clone_size: .; d_call: .; v_call: TRBV5-1
cdr3_aa: CASGLVAGQGVYYEQYF; cdr3_nt: TGTGCTAGTGGTTTGGTCGCGGGACAGGGGGTCTACTACGAGCAGTACTTC; j_call: TRBJ2-7; clone_size: .; d_call: TRBD1; v_call: TRBV12-5
cdr3_aa: CASSGAYNEQFF; cdr3_nt: TGTGCCAGCAGTGGAGCCTACAATGAGCAGTTCTTC; j_call: TRBJ2-1; clone_size: once; d_call: .; v_call: TRBV6-6
cdr3_aa: CASSQPGRGAWETQYF; cdr3_nt: TGCGCCAGCAGCCAACCAGGAAGGGGGGCCTGGGAGACCCAGTACTTC; j_call: TRBJ2-5; clone_size: .; d_call: .; v_call: TRBV4-1
cdr3_aa: CSANRGTDTQYF; cdr3_nt: TGCAGCGCCAACAGGGGCACAGATACGCAGTATTTT; j_call: TRBJ2-3; clone_size: .; d_call: .; v_call: TRBV29-1
cdr3_aa: CASSLTGQQPQHF; cdr3_nt: TGTGCCAGCAGCTTAACGGGGCAACAGCCCCAGCATTTT; j_call: TRBJ1-5; clone_size: once; d_call: .; v_call: TRBV7-2